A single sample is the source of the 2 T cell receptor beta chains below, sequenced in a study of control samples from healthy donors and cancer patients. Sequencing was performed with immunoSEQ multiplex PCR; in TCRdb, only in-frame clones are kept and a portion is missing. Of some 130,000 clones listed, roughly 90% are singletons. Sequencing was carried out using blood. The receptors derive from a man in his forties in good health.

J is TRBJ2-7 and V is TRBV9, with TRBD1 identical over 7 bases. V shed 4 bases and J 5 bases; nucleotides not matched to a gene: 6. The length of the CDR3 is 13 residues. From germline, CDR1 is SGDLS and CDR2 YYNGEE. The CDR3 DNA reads TGTGCCAGCAGCAGATGGACAGGAAACGAGCAGTACTTC. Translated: CASSRWTGNEQYF. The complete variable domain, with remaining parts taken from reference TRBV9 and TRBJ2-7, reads DSGVTQTPKHLITATGQRVTLRCSPRSGDLSVYWYQQSLDQGLQFLIQYYNGEERAKGNILERFSAQQFPDLHSELNLSSLELGDSALYFCASSRWTGNEQYFGPGTRLTVT.

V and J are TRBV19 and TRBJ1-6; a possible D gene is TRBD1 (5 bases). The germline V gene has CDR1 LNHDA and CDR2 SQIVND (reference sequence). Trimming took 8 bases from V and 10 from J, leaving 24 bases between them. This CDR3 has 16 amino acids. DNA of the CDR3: TGTGCCAGTCGGTCCGCTTCTCTGCGGGGGGGGTCACCCCTCCACTTT. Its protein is CASRSASLRGGSPLHF.